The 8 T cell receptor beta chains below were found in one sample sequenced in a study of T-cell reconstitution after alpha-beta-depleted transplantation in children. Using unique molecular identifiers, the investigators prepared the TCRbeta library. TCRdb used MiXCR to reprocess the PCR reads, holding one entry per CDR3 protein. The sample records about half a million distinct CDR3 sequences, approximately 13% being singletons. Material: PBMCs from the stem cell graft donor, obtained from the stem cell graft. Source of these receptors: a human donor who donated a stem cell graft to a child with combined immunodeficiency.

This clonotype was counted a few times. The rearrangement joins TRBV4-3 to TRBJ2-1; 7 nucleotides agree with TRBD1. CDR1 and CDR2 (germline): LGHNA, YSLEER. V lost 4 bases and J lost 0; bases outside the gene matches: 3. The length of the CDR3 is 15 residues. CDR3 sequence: CASSPGQVSYNEQFF. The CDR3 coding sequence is TGCGCCAGCAGCCCCGGACAGGTCTCCTACAATGAGCAGTTCTTC.

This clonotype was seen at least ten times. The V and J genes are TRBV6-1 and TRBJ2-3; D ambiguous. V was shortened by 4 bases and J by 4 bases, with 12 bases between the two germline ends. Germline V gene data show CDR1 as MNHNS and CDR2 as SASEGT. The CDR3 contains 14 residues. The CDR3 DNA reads TGTGCCAGCAGTGTACCCTTAGGTTCAGATACGCAGTATTTT. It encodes CASSVPLGSDTQYF.

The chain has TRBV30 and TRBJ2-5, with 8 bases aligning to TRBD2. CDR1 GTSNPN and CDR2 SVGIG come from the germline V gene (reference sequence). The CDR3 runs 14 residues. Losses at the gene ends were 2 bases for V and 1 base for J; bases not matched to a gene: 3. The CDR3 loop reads CAWSSGGVQETQYF. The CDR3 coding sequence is TGTGCCTGGAGTAGCGGGGGAGTCCAAGAGACCCAGTACTTC.

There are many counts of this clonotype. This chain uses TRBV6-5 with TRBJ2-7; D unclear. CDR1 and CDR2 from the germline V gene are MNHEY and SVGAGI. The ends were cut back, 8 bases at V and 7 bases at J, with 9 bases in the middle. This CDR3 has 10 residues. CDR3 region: CASVTNEQYF. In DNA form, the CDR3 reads TGTGCCAGCGTAACCAATGAGCAGTACTTC.

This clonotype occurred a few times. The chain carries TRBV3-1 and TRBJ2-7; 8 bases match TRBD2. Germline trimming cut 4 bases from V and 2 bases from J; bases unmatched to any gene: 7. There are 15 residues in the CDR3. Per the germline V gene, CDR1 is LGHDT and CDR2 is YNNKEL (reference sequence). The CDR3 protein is CASSLPAGATYEQYF. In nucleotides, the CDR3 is TGTGCCAGCAGCCTCCCAGCGGGAGCAACCTACGAGCAGTACTTC.

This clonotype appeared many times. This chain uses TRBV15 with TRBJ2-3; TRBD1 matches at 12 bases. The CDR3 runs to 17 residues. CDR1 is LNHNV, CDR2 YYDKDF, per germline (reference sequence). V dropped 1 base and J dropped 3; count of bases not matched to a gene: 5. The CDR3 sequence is CATSRALGQGATDTQYF. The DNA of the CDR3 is TGTGCCACCAGCAGAGCATTGGGACAGGGGGCAACAGATACGCAGTATTTT. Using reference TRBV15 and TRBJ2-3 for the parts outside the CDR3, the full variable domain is DAMVIQNPRYQVTQFGKPVTLSCSQTLNHNVMYWYQQKSSQAPKLLFHYYDKDFNNEADTPDNFQSRRPNTSFCFLDIRSPGLGDTAMYLCATSRALGQGATDTQYFGPGTRLTVL.

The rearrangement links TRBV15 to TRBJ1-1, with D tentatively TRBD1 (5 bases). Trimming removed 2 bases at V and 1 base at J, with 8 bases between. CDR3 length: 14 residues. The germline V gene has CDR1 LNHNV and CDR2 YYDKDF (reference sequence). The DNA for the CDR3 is TGTGCCACCAGCAGATCAACAGGGAACACTGAAGCTTTCTTT. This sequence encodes CATSRSTGNTEAFF.

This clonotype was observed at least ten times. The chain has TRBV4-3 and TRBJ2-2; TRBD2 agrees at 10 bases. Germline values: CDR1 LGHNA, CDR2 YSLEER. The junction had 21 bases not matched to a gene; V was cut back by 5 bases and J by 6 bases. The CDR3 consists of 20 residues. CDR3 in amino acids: CASSFDLGAGGPSSAGELFF. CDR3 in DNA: TGCGCCAGCAGCTTCGACCTGGGAGCGGGAGGGCCAAGTAGCGCCGGGGAGCTGTTTTTT.